What follows is one T cell receptor (beta chain) and its context. No antigen is known for it. The CDR3 is made up of 13 amino acids. The germline V gene has CDR1 SNHLY and CDR2 FYNNEI. V lost 2 bases to trimming and J lost 4 bases, with 8 bases between them. This specimen comes from a study of shared clonotypes between healthy human individuals. Study-level findings and limits: Several donors had about 5% of their naive CD4 clonotypes in common.

Samples underwent the assay at deep level. Sequencing used immunoSEQ multiplex PCR; TCRdb keeps in-frame clones, though not all of them. This sample yields 950,000 to 1,300,000 clones, of which around 76% are seen a single time; approximately 1.5% belongs to the top ten. This clonotype originated in a man between 18 and 35 years old in good health. The chain recombines TRBV2 with TRBJ1-2; perhaps TRBD1 as D (6 bases). Material: memory CD4+ T cells sorted from blood. Subset reported: CD45RA-negative fraction. The CDR3: CASSELRGYGYTF. The CDR3 nucleotides are TGTGCCAGCAGTGAACTCAGGGGCTATGGCTACACCTTC. Combining the CDR3 with reference TRBV2 and TRBJ1-2 gives the whole variable domain EPEVTQTPSHQVTQMGQEVILRCVPISNHLYFYWYRQILGQKVEFLVSFYNNEISEKSEIFDDQFSVERPDGSNFTLKIRSTKLEDSAMYFCASSELRGYGYTFGSGTRLTVV.